The rows below give T cell receptor beta chains drawn from one sample of a study of metastatic and nonmetastatic thyroid tumors. Using MiXCR, TCRdb reanalyzed the PCR reads. The table shows fewer than 25,000 clones, with 23% occurring only once. The material sequenced was blood. The receptors stem from a male donor with papillary thyroid cancer or a benign thyroid nodule (not recorded which). Some clones in this sample may be carry-over from other donors' samples. Each CDR3 is given with its conserved first and last residue. A D gene is named only where the DNA matches it firmly. Expanded clones get a size class; other rows say once, few or many, or leave the size out.

cdr3_length: 14
j_call: TRBJ2-1
d_call: TRBD2
clone_size: many
v_call: TRBV9
cdr3_nt: TGTGCCAGCAGCCCAAGATGGGGGGAGGGTGAGCAGTTCTTC
cdr3_aa: CASSPRWGEGEQFF

cdr3_length: 15
j_call: TRBJ2-7
d_call: TRBD2
clone_size: many
v_call: TRBV6-5
cdr3_nt: TGTGCCAGCAGTTATAACAGCGGGAGTTCCTACGAGCAGTACTTC
cdr3_aa: CASSYNSGSSYEQYF

cdr3_length: 14
j_call: TRBJ2-2
d_call: .
clone_size: .
v_call: TRBV30
cdr3_nt: TGTGCCTGGAGTGTAGGGTGGTCAACCGGGGAGCTGTTTTTT
cdr3_aa: CAWSVGWSTGELFF

cdr3_length: 12
j_call: TRBJ2-7
d_call: .
clone_size: .
v_call: TRBV3-1
cdr3_nt: TGTGCCAGCAGCCAACGCTCCTACGAGCAGTACTTC
cdr3_aa: CASSQRSYEQYF

cdr3_length: 14
j_call: TRBJ2-1
d_call: TRBD1
clone_size: .
v_call: TRBV24-1
cdr3_nt: TGTGCCACCAGAGAACAGGGGGTGCTGAATGGGCAGTTCTTC
cdr3_aa: CATREQGVLNGQFF

cdr3_length: 17
j_call: TRBJ2-7
d_call: .
clone_size: .
v_call: TRBV28
cdr3_nt: TGTGCCAGCAGCTCTACCCGACTGGCGGGAAGCACCTACGAGCAGTACTTT
cdr3_aa: CASSSTRLAGSTYEQYF

cdr3_length: 15
j_call: TRBJ1-6
d_call: TRBD1
clone_size: few
v_call: TRBV6-1
cdr3_nt: TGTGCCAGCAGTCAGAGGACAGGGGACAATTCACCCCTCCACTTT
cdr3_aa: CASSQRTGDNSPLHF

cdr3_length: 15
j_call: TRBJ2-1
d_call: .
clone_size: .
v_call: TRBV24-1
cdr3_nt: TGTGCCACCAGTGATTTCGTACAGGGTGATGATGAGCAGGTCTGG
cdr3_aa: CATSDFVQGDDEQVW

cdr3_length: 18
j_call: TRBJ2-7
d_call: TRBD2
clone_size: few
v_call: TRBV11-2
cdr3_nt: TGTGCCAGCAGCCCACTAAGGTCATCGGCCGGGACTAGCGACGAGCAGTACTTC
cdr3_aa: CASSPLRSSAGTSDEQYF

cdr3_length: 14
j_call: TRBJ1-5
d_call: .
clone_size: many
v_call: TRBV6-1
cdr3_nt: TGTGCCAGCAGTGACCGTTATAGCAATCAGCCCCAGCATTTT
cdr3_aa: CASSDRYSNQPQHF

cdr3_length: 13
j_call: TRBJ1-2
d_call: .
clone_size: many
v_call: TRBV24-1
cdr3_nt: TGTGCCACCAGTGACAGAAAAAACTATGGCTACACCTTC
cdr3_aa: CATSDRKNYGYTF